A selection of T cell receptor beta chains follows, all from one sample in a study. MiXCR, run by TCRdb on the RT-PCR reads, gives a single entry per CDR3 protein. The data show approximately 720,000 distinct CDR3 sequences, 12% to 15% seen once. Sequencing used memory CD4+ T cells from blood. These receptors were obtained from a female donor in good health, serving as a healthy control. The CDR3 runs from the conserved cysteine through the conserved F or W. Fields, in order: V gene, clone size, J gene, D gene, CDR3 length, CDR3 protein, CDR3 DNA. D genes are given only for firm matches. The size of a clone is reported for some rows only, either as once, few or many, or as a class for expanded clones.

>TRBV5-1|many|TRBJ1-2|NA|13
CASSLQPTYGYTF
TGCGCCAGCAGCTTGCAACCAACCTATGGCTACACCTTC
>TRBV6-5|few|TRBJ1-2|NA|16
CASSYSVSGANYGYTF
TGTGCCAGCAGTTACTCGGTATCAGGGGCCAACTATGGCTACACCTTC
>TRBV20-1|few|TRBJ1-1|NA|15
CSPGHLLERDTEAFF
TGCAGCCCGGGACACCTTTTAGAGAGGGACACTGAAGCTTTCTTT
>TRBV28|NA|TRBJ1-2|NA|13
CASTTGTLYGYTF
TGTGCCAGCACTACCGGGACACTCTATGGCTACACCTTC
>TRBV2|NA|TRBJ2-5|NA|15
CASRRPDGNQETQYF
TGTGCCAGCAGACGTCCTGACGGTAACCAAGAGACCCAGTACTTC
>TRBV12-3/TRBV12-4|many|TRBJ2-5|TRBD2|16
CASSSGLDRVQETQYF
TGTGCCAGCAGTTCAGGACTAGATAGGGTCCAAGAGACCCAGTACTTC
>TRBV6-1|NA|TRBJ1-5|NA|13
CASSLQWDQPQHF
TGTGCCAGCAGTCTACAGTGGGATCAGCCCCAGCATTTT
>TRBV12-5|NA|TRBJ1-5|NA|15
CASGSQRSSNQPQHF
TGTGCTAGTGGTTCCCAAAGGAGTAGCAATCAGCCCCAGCATTTT
>TRBV20-1|few|TRBJ1-3|NA|17
CSARDRTVGLSGNTIYF
TGCAGTGCTAGAGATCGGACGGTTGGCCTCTCTGGAAACACCATATATTTT
>TRBV5-1|NA|TRBJ2-2|NA|15
CASSLGLVNTGELFF
TGCGCCAGCAGCTTGGGGCTTGTAAACACCGGGGAGCTGTTTTTT
>TRBV13|NA|TRBJ1-3|NA|17
CASSLGRGGASGNTIYF
TGTGCCAGCAGCTTAGGCCGCGGGGGCGCCTCTGGAAACACCATATATTTT
>TRBV5-1|NA|TRBJ1-5|TRBD1|15
CASSSTGDYNQPQHF
TGCGCCAGCAGCTCAACAGGGGACTATAATCAGCCCCAGCATTTT
>TRBV4-1|few|TRBJ2-4|NA|16
CASSQATTLAKNIQYF
TGCGCCAGCAGCCAAGCTACGACCCTAGCCAAAAACATTCAGTACTTC
>TRBV4-3|many|TRBJ2-3|NA|16
CASSQGSSGSTDTQYF
TGCGCCAGCAGCCAAGGGAGTAGCGGTTCCACAGATACGCAGTATTTT
>TRBV12-3/TRBV12-4|NA|TRBJ2-3|TRBD2|17
CASSLPSGRDSTDTQYF
TGTGCCAGCAGTTTACCAAGCGGGAGAGATTCCACAGATACGCAGTATTTT
>TRBV11-2|few|TRBJ1-2|NA|17
CASSFVVLQEGSYGYTF
TGTGCCAGCAGCTTCGTTGTTTTGCAAGAGGGAAGCTATGGCTACACCTTC
>TRBV20-1|NA|TRBJ2-5|NA|16
CSATPTGTHARETQYF
TGCAGTGCTACTCCCACCGGGACTCATGCCCGAGAGACCCAGTACTTC
>TRBV20-1|many|TRBJ1-1|TRBD1|14
CSARDPTGGAVAFF
TGCAGTGCTAGAGACCCGACAGGGGGCGCAGTAGCTTTCTTT
>TRBV2|NA|TRBJ1-2|NA|13
CASAPTGMGGYTF
TGTGCCAGCGCCCCGACAGGCATGGGGGGCTACACCTTC
>TRBV7-9|few|TRBJ1-1|NA|12
CASSPTGAKAFF
TGTGCCAGCAGCCCGACAGGAGCTAAAGCTTTCTTT
>TRBV12-3/TRBV12-4|few|TRBJ2-5|NA|17
CASSLSDLGLKQETQYF
TGTGCCAGCAGTTTGTCGGACTTGGGCTTAAAACAAGAGACCCAGTACTTC
>TRBV6-5|many|TRBJ1-5|NA|15
CANRDSPEGSQPQHF
TGTGCCAACCGGGACTCACCAGAGGGGTCTCAGCCCCAGCATTTT
>TRBV7-9|NA|TRBJ2-4|NA|16
CASSPFVPNSQNIQYF
TGTGCCAGCAGCCCATTTGTGCCAAACTCTCAAAACATTCAGTACTTC
>TRBV5-1|many|TRBJ1-2|NA|14
CASSLESTNYGYTF
TGCGCCAGCTCTCTGGAATCAACTAACTATGGCTACACCTTC
>TRBV5-1|NA|TRBJ2-7|TRBD2|17
CASSLAWASGSFYEQYF
TGCGCCAGCAGCTTGGCGTGGGCTAGCGGAAGCTTCTACGAGCAGTACTTC
>TRBV25-1|NA|TRBJ1-6|NA|14
CASSPGHLNSPLHF
TGTGCCAGCAGTCCGGGACACCTAAATTCACCCCTCCACTTT
>TRBV5-5|few|TRBJ1-2|NA|14
CASSLFLVSYGYTF
TGTGCCAGCAGCTTATTTCTGGTCTCCTATGGCTACACCTTC
>TRBV4-2|NA|TRBJ2-5|TRBD2|18
CASSQVLAGETGQETQYF
TGTGCCAGCAGCCAAGTACTAGCGGGAGAAACTGGGCAAGAGACCCAGTACTTC
>TRBV6-2/TRBV6-3|NA|TRBJ2-1|TRBD2|15
CASRTLASGKGEQFF
TGTGCCAGCAGGACCTTGGCTAGCGGGAAAGGTGAGCAGTTCTTC
>TRBV20-1|few|TRBJ2-5|NA|15
CSALGRQKRLPAQYF
TGCAGCGCCCTAGGAAGGCAGAAAAGACTACCCGCCCAGTACTTC
>TRBV5-4|NA|TRBJ1-6|TRBD1|18
CASSLSRDRIFYNSPLHF
TGTGCCAGCAGCCTATCCCGGGACAGGATTTTTTATAATTCACCCCTCCACTTT
>TRBV7-9|NA|TRBJ1-2|NA|15
CASSLWDRPSDGYTF
TGTGCCAGCAGCCTATGGGACCGCCCTTCGGATGGCTACACCTTC
>TRBV9|many|TRBJ1-2|TRBD1|14
CASSATGGGYGYTF
TGTGCCAGCAGCGCGACAGGGGGTGGCTATGGCTACACCTTC
>TRBV5-6|many|TRBJ2-5|TRBD1|14
CASSLQGTQETQYF
TGTGCCAGCAGCTTACAGGGGACACAAGAGACCCAGTACTTC
>TRBV10-3|many|TRBJ1-2|NA|13
CATGTDSDYGYTF
TGTGCCACCGGGACGGACTCTGACTATGGCTACACCTTC
>TRBV12-3/TRBV12-4|few|TRBJ1-3|NA|15
CASSLAGSGGDTIYF
TGTGCCAGCAGTTTAGCGGGGTCCGGGGGAGACACCATATATTTT
>TRBV18|many|TRBJ2-7|NA|13
CASSPTPSYEQYF
TGTGCCAGCTCACCGACCCCCTCCTACGAGCAGTACTTC
>TRBV19|NA|TRBJ2-3|TRBD2|16
CASSVIRSGTTDTQYF
TGTGCCAGTAGTGTCATCCGTAGCGGGACCACAGATACGCAGTATTTT
>TRBV6-2/TRBV6-3|many|TRBJ1-1|NA|16
CASRKIRTRSNTEAFF
TGTGCCAGCAGGAAGATCCGGACACGATCGAACACTGAAGCTTTCTTT